This T cell receptor (beta chain) was sequenced for a study of tumor-infiltrating lymphocytes in primary liver carcinoma. Overall study context: Among the tumors, stages were T1-T3 N0M0 and sizes about 4 to 10 cm.

The study co-extracted DNA and RNA from approximately 20-30 mg of unsorted bulk tissue. Surgery removed the patients' primary liver carcinoma. Chronic HBV infection, which was untreated, was present in the patients. Making TCR beta cDNA involved around 540 ng total RNA and a constant-region primer. Libraries of TCR beta came from three nested multiplex PCR rounds with slightly modified ARM-PCR. TRBV1-TRBV30 forward primers paired with a C-beta reverse primer were used in the first two PCR rounds, which ran roughly 11 cycles each. Using its own MiXCR run on the multiplex PCR reads, TCRdb lists one record per CDR3 protein. Among fewer than 250,000 distinct CDR3 sequences listed, 85% were seen once. The CDR3 extends over 11 amino acids. Germline values: CDR1 MNHNY, CDR2 SVGAGI (reference sequence).

This receptor was identified in a man aged 40-55 years with primary liver carcinoma and hepatitis B virus infection. The chain uses TRBV6-6 and TRBJ2-7, with D perhaps matching TRBD1 (7 bases). The material sequenced was tumor tissue from primary liver carcinoma. DNA for the CDR3: TGTGATAGCAGCCAGGGGGGTGAGCAGTACTTC. Its translation is CDSSQGGEQYF.